The clone carrying this T cell receptor beta chain was seen a single time. Its specificity is not known. CDR3 length: 13 residues. The V gene's germline CDR1 is SEHNR and CDR2 FQNEAQ (reference sequence). Trimming shortened V by 4 bases and J by 14 bases, and 18 bases separated the two germline ends. This entry comes from a study of T cell responses to AZD1222 COVID-19 vaccine. Notes on the study in general: A rise in Spike-specific TCR breadth and depth followed two AZD1222 doses. Baseline seropositivity characterized only a handful of AZD1222 recipients. It should be noted that donors were predominantly white British and more often female, and clonal diversity was possibly underestimated. After the peak T cell response, and only then, were repertoires sampled.

Method: immunoSEQ multiplex PCR; TCRdb's copy keeps in-frame clones and lacks some. This sample has roughly 140,000 clones; 82% occur once, and the top ten carry about 4%. This specimen consisted of peripheral blood, obtained on day 0 of MenACWY control vaccination. The rearrangement uses TRBV7-9 and TRBJ2-4; tentatively, D is TRBD2 (7 bases). The clonotype originates from an adult in good health. CDR3 loop: CASSSINREGEYF. CDR3 DNA sequence: TGTGCCAGCAGCTCCATTAACAGGGAGGGGGAGTACTTC.